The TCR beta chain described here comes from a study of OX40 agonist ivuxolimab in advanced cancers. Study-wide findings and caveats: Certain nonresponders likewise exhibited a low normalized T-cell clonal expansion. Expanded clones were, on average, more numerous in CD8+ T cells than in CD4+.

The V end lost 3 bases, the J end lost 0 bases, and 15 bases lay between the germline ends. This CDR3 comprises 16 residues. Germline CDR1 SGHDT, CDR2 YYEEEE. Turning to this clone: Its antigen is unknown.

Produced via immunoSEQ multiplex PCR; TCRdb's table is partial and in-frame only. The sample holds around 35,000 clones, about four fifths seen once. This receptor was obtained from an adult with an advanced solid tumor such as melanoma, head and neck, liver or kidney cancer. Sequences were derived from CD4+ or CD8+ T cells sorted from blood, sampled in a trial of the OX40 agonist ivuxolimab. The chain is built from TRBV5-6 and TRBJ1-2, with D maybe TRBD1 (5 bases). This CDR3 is CASSSLRQPTNYGYTF. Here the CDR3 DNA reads TGTGCCAGCAGCTCCCTGAGACAGCCGACTAACTATGGCTACACCTTC.